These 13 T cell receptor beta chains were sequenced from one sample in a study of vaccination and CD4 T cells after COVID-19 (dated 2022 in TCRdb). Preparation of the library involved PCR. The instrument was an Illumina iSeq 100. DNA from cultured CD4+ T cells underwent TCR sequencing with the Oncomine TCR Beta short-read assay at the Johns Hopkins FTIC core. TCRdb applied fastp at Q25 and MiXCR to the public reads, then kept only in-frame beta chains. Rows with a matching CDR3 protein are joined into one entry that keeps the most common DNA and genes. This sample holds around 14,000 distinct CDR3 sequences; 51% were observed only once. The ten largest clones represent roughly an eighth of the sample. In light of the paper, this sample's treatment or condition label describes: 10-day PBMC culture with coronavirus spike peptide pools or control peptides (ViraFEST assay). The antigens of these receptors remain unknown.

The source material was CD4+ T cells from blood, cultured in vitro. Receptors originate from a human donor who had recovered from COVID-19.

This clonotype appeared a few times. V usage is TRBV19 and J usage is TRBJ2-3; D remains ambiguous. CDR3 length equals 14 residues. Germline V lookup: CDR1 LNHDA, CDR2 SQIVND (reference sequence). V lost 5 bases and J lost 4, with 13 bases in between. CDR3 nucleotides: TGTGCCAGTAGTTTGCCCCTGAAGGCAGATACGCAGTATTTT. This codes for CASSLPLKADTQYF. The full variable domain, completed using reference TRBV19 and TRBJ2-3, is DGGITQSPKYLFRKEGQNVTLSCEQNLNHDAMYWYRQDPGQGLRLIYYSQIVNDFQKGDIAEGYSVSREKKESFPLTVTSAQKNPTAFYLCASSLPLKADTQYFGPGTRLTVL.

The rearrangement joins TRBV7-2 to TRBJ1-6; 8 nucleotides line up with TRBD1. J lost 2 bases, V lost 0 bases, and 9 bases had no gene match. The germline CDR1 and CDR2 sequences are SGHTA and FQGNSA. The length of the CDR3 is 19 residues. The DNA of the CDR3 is TGTGCCAGCAGCTTAGCTGCAGGGGGCGCAAAAACCTATAATTCACCCCTCCACTTT. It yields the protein CASSLAAGGAKTYNSPLHF.

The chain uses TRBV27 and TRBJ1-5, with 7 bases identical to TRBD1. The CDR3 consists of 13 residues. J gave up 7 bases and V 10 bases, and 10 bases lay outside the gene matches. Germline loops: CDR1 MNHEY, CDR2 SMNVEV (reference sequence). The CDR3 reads CATRDSQTQPQHF. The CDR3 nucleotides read TGTGCCACCCGGGACAGCCAGACCCAGCCCCAGCATTTT.

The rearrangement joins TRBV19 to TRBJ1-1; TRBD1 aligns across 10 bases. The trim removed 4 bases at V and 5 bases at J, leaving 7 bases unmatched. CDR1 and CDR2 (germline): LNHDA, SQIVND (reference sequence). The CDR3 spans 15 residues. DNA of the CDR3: TGTGCCAGTAGTAAGAGACAGGGGGCAAAGACTGAAGCTTTCTTT. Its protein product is CASSKRQGAKTEAFF.

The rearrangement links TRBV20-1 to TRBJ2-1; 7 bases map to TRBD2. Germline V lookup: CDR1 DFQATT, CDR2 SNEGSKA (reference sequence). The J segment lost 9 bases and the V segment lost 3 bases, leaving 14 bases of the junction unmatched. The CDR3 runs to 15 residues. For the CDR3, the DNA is TGCAGTGCTAGCCCGTCCGGACTAGTAAGTAGTGAGCAGTTCTTC. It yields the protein CSASPSGLVSSEQFF.

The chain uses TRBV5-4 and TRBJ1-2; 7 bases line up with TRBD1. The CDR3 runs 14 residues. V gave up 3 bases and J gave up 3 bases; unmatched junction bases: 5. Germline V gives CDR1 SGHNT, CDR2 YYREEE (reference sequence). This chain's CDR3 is CASSSRDRYYGYTF. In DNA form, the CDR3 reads TGTGCCAGCAGCTCCCGGGACAGATACTATGGCTACACCTTC.

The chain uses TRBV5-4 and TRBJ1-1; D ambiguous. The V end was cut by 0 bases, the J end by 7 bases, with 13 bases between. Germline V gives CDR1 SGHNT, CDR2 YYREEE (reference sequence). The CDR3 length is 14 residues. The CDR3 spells CASSLERRNGEAFF. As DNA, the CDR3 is TGTGCCAGCAGCTTGGAGAGGCGGAACGGTGAAGCTTTCTTT.

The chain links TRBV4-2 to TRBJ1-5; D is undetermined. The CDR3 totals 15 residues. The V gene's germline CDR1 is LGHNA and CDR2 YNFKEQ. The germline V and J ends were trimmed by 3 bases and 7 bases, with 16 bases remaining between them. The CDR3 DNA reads TGTGCCAGCAGCCATAATGCTGGGGATGGCCAGCCCCAGCATTTT. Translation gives CASSHNAGDGQPQHF.

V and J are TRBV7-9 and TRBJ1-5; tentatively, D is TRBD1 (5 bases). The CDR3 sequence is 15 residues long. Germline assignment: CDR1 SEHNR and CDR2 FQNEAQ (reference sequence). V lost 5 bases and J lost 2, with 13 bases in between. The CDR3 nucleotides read TGTGCCAGCAGCGCCAGTGAGGGGCGCAATCAGCCCCAGCATTTT. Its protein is CASSASEGRNQPQHF.

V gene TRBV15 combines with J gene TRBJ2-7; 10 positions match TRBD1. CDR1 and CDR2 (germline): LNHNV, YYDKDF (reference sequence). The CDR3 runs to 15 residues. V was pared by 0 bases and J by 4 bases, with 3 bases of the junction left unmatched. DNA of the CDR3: TGTGCCACCAGCAGAGATCGGGACAGGGGTTACGAGCAGTACTTC. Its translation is CATSRDRDRGYEQYF.

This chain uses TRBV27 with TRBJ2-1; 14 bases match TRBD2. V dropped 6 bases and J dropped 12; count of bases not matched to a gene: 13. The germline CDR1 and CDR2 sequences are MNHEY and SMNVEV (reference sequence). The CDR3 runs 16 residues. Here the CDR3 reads CASSFGTSGGTSRQFF. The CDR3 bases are TGTGCCAGCAGCTTCGGGACTAGCGGGGGTACTTCGCGGCAGTTCTTC.

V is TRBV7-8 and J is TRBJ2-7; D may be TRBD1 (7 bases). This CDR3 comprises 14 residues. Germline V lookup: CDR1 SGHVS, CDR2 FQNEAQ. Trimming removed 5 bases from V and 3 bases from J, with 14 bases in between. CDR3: CASSQGGGGYEQYF. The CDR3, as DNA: TGTGCCAGCAGCCAGGGGGGCGGTGGCTACGAGCAGTACTTC.

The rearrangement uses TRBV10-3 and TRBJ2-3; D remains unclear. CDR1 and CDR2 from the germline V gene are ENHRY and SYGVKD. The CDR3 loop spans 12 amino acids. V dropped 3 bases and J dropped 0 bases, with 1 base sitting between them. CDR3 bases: TGTGCCATCAGTGACAGCACAGATACGCAGTATTTT. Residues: CAISDSTDTQYF.